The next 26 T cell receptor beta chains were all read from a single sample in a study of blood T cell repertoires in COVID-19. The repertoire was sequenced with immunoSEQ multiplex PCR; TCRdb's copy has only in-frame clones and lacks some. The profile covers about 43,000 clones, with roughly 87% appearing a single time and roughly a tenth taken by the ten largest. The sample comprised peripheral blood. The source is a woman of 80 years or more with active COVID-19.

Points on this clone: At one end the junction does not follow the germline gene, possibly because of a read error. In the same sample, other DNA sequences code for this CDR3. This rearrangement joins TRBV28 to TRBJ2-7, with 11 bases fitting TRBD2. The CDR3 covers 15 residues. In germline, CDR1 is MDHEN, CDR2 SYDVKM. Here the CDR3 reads CASSLRLAGTYEQYF. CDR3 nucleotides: TGTGCCAGCAGTTTGAGACTAGCGGGGACGTACGAGCAATACTTC.

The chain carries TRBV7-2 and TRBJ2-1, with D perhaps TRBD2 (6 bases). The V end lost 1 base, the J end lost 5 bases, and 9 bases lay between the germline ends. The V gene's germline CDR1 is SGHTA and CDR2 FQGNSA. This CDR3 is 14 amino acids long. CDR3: CASSLGLGNNEQFF. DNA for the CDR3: TGTGCCAGCAGCTTAGGACTAGGGAACAATGAGCAGTTCTTC.

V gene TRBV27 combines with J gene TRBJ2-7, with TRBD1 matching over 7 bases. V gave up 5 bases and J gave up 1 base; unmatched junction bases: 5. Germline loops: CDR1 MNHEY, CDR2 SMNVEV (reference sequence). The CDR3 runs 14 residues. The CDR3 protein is CASSLKTGSYEQYF. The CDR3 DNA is TGTGCCAGCAGTCTTAAGACAGGGTCCTACGAGCAGTACTTC.

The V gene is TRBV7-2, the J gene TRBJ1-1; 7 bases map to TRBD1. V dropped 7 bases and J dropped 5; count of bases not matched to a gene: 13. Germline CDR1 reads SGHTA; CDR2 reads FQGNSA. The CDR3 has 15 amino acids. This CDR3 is CASTSERGRETEAFF. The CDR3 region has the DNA TGTGCCAGCACCTCTGAAAGGGGGCGCGAAACTGAAGCTTTCTTT.

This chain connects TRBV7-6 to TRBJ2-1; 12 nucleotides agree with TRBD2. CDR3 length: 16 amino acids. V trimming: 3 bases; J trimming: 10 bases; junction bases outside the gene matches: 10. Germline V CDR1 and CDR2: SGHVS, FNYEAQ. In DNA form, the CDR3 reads TGTGCCAGCAGCTTCGGCAATCTAGCGGGGGGGCTAGAGCAGTTCTTC. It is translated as CASSFGNLAGGLEQFF.

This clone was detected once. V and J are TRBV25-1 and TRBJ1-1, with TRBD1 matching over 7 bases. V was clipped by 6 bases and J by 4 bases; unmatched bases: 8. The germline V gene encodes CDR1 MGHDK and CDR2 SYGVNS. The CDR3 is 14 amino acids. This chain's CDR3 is CASREQGSLTEAFF. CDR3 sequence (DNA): TGTGCCAGCAGGGAACAGGGGTCCCTCACTGAAGCTTTCTTT.

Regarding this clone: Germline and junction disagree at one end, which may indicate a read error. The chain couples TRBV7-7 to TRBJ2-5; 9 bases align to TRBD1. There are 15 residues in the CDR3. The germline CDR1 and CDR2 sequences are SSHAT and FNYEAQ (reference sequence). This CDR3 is CASSPDRGRGETQYF. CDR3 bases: TGTGCTAGCAGCCCAGACAGGGGGAGAGGGGAGACCCAGTACTTC.

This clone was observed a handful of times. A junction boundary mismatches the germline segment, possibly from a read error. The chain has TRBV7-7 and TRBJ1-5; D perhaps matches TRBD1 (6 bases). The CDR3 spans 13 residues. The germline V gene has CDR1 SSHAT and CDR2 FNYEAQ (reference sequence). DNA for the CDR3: TGTGCTAGCAGCCAAGATCAGGGGCAGCCCCAGCATTTT. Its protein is CASSQDQGQPQHF.

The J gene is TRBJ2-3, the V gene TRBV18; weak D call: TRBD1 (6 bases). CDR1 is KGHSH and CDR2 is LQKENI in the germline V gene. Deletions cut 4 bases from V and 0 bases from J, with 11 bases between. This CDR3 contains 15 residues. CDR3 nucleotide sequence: TGTGCCAGCTCACGCGACAGGTCTAGCACAGATACGCAGTATTTT. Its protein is CASSRDRSSTDTQYF.

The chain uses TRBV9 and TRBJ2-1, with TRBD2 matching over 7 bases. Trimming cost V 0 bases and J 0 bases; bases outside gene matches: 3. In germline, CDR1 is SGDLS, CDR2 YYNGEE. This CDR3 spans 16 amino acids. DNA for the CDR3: TGTGCCAGCAGCGTAGGGGGCGGGGGCTCCTACAATGAGCAGTTCTTC. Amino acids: CASSVGGGGSYNEQFF.

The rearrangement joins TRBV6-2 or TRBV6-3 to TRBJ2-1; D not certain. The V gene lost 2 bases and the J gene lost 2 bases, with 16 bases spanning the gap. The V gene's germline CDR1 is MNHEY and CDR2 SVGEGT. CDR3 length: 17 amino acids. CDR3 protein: CASSYHITGLTYNEQFF. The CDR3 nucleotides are TGTGCCAGCAGTTACCACATCACGGGTCTCACCTACAATGAGCAGTTCTTC.

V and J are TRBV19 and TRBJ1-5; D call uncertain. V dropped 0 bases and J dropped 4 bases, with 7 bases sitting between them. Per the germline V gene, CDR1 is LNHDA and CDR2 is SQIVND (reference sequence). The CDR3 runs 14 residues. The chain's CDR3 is CASSIDSENQPQHF. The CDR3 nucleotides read TGTGCCAGTAGTATAGACAGCGAAAATCAGCCCCAGCATTTT.

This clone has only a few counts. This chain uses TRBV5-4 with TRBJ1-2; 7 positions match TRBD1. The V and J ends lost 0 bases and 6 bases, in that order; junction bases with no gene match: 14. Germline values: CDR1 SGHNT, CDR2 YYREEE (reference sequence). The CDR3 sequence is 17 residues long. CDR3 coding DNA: TGTGCCAGCAGCTTGGGCAAGGGGGTCGACAGGGCGGATGGCTACACCTTC. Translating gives CASSLGKGVDRADGYTF.

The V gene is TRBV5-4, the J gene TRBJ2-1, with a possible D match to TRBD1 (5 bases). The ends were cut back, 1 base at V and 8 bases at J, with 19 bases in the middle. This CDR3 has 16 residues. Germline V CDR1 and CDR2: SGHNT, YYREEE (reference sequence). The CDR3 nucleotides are TGTGCCAGCAGCTTGTCAGTAGCAGGGATGTTAGATGAGCAGTTCTTC. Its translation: CASSLSVAGMLDEQFF.

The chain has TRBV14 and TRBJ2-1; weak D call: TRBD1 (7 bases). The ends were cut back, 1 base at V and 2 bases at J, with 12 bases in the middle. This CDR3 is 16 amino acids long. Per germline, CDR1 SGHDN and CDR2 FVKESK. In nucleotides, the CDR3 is TGTGCCAGCAGCCAAGTAGGAGGGGGCCCCTACAATGAGCAGTTCTTC. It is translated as CASSQVGGGPYNEQFF.

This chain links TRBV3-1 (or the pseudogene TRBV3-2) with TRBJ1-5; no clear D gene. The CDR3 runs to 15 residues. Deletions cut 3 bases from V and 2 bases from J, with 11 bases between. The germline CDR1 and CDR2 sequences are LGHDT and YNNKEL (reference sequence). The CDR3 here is CASSQGPMGNQPQHF. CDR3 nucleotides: TGTGCCAGCAGCCAGGGCCCCATGGGCAATCAGCCCCAGCATTTT.

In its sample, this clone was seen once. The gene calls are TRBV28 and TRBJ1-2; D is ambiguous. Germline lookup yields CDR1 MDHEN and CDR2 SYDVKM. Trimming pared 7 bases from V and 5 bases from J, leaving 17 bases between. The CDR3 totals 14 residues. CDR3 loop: CASKDSASEYGYTF. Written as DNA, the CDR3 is TGTGCCAGCAAAGATTCTGCGAGTGAATATGGCTACACCTTC.

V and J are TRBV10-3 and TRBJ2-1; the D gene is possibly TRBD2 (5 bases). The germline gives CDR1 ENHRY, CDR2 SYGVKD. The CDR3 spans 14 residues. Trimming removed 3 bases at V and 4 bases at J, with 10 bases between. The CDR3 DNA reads TGTGCCATCAGTGACGGAAGAGGGTACAATGAGCAGTTCTTC. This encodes CAISDGRGYNEQFF.

CDR3: CASSPGTVNEKLFF. The CDR3 nucleotides are TGTGCCAGCAGCCCCGGGACTGTGAATGAAAAACTGTTTTTT. The V call is TRBV7-2, the J call TRBJ1-4, with D tentatively TRBD1 (5 bases). The germline V gene has CDR1 SGHTA and CDR2 FQGNSA. V lost 5 bases, J lost 5 bases, and 12 bases lay in between. The CDR3 consists of 14 residues.

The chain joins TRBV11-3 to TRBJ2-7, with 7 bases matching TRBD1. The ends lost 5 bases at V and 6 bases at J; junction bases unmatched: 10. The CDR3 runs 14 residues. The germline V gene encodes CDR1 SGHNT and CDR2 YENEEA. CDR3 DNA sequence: TGTGCCAGCAGCGTTCTCGCAGGGGGTGGCGAGCAGTACTTC. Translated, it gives CASSVLAGGGEQYF.

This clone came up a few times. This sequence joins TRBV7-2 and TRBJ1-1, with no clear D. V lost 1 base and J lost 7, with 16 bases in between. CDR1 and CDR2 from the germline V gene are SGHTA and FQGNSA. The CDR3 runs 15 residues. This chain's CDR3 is CASSLVGVSSGEAFF. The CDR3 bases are TGTGCCAGCAGCTTAGTGGGAGTGTCTTCGGGTGAAGCTTTCTTT.

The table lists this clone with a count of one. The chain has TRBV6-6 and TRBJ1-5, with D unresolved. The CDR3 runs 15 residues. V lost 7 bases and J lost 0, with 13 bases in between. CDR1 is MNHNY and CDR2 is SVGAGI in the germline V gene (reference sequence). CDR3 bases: TGTGCCAGCAACCTACAGACCGATAGCAATCAGCCCCAGCATTTT. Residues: CASNLQTDSNQPQHF.

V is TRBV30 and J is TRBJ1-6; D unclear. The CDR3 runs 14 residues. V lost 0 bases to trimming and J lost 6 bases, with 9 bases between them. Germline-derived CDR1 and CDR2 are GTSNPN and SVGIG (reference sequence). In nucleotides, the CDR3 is TGTGCCTGGAGTGTACATCTCCCTAATTCACCCCTCCACTTT. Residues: CAWSVHLPNSPLHF.

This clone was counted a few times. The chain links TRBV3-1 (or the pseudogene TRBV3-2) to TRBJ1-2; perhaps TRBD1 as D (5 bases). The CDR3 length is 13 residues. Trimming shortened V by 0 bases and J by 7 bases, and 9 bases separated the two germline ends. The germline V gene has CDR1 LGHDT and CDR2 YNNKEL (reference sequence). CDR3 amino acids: CASSQEQVRGYTF. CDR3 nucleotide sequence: TGTGCCAGCAGCCAAGAACAGGTTCGTGGCTACACCTTC.

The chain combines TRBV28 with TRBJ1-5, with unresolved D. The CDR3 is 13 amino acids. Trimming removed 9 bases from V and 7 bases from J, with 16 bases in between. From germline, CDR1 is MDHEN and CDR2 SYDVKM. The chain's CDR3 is CASISGEVQPQHF. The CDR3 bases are TGTGCCAGTATCTCAGGCGAAGTACAGCCCCAGCATTTT.

The CDR3 DNA reads TGTGCCAGCAGCCAAACCGGGACAGGGGAGGTATACGAGCAGTACTTC. Translation: CASSQTGTGEVYEQYF. The chain couples TRBV3-1 (or the pseudogene TRBV3-2) to TRBJ2-7, with TRBD1 matching over 10 bases. V gave up 2 bases and J gave up 4 bases; unmatched junction bases: 8. Per germline, CDR1 LGHDT and CDR2 YNNKEL (reference sequence). CDR3 length equals 16 residues.